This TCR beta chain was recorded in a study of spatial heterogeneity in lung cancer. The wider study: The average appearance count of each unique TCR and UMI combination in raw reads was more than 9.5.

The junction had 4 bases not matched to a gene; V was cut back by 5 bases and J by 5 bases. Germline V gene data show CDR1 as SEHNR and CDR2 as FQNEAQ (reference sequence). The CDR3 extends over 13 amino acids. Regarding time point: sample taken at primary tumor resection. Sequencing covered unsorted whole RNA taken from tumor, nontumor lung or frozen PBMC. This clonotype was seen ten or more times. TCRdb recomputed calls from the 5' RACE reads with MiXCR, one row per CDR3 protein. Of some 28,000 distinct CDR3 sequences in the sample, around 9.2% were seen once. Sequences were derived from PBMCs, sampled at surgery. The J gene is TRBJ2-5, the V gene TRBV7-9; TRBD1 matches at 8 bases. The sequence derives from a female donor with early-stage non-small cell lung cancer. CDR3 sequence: CASSRDRGETQYF. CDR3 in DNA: TGTGCCAGCAGCAGAGACAGGGGTGAGACCCAGTACTTC.